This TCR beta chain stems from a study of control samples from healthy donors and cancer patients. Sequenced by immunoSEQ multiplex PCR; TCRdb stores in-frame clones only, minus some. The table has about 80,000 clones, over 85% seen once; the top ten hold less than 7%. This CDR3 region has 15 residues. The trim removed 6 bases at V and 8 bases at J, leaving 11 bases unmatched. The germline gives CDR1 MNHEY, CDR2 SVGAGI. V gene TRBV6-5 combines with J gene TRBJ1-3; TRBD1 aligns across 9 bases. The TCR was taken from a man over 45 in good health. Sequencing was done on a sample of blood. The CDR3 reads CASRLQQGAEDTIYF. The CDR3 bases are TGTGCCAGCAGATTACAACAGGGGGCAGAGGACACCATATATTTT.